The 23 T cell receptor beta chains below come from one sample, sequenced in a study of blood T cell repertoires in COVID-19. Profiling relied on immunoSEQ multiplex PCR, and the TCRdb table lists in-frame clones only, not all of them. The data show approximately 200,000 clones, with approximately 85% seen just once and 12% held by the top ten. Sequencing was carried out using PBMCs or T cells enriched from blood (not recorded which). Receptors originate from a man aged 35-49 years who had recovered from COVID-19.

CDR3 DNA sequence: TGTGCCAGCAGCTTATTAAGCCCAGATACGCAGTATTTT. Translation gives CASSLLSPDTQYF. This sequence joins TRBV7-2 and TRBJ2-3; unclear D gene. CDR3 length: 13 amino acids. Germline CDR1 reads SGHTA; CDR2 reads FQGNSA. Trimming took 2 bases from V and 4 from J, leaving 7 bases between them.

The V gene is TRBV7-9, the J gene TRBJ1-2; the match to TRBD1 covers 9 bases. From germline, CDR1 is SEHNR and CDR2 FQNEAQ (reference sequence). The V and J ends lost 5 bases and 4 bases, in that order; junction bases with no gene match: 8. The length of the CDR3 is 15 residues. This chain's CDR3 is CASSPGQGRAYGYTF. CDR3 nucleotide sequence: TGTGCCAGCAGCCCCGGACAGGGGCGCGCCTATGGCTACACCTTC.

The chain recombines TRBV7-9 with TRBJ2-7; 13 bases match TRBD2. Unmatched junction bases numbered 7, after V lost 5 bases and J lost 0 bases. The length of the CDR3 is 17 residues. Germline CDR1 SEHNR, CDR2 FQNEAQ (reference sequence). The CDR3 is CASSRGLAGSNSYEQYF. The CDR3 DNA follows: TGTGCCAGCAGCCGGGGACTAGCGGGAAGTAACTCCTACGAGCAGTACTTC.

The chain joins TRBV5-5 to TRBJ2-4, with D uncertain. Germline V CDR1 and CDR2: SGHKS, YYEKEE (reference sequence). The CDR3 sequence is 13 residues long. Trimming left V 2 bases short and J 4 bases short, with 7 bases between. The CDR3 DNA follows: TGTGCCAGCAGCTTCGCAGAAAAAAACATTCAGTACTTC. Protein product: CASSFAEKNIQYF.

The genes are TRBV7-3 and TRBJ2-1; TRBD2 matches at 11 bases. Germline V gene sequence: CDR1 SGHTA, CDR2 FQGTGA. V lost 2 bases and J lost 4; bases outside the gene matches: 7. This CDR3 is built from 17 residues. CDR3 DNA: TGTGCCAGCAGCTTATTGGGGCTAGCGGGAGGTTACAATGAGCAGTTCTTC. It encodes CASSLLGLAGGYNEQFF.

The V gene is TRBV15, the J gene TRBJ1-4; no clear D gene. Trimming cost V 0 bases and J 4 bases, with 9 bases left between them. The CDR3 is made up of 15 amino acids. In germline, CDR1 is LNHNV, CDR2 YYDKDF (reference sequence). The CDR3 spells CATSRDRQFNEKLFF. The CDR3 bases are TGTGCCACCAGCAGAGATCGTCAGTTTAATGAAAAACTGTTTTTT.

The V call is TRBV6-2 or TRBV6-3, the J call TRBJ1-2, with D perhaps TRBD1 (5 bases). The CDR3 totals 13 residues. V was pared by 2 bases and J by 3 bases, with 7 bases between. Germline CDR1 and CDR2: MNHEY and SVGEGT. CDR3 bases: TGTGCCAGCAGTTACCAGGGATACTATGGCTACACCTTC. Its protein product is CASSYQGYYGYTF.

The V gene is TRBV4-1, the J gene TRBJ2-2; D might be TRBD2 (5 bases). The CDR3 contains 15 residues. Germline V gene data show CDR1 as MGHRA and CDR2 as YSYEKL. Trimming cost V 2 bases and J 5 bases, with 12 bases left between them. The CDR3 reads CASSQFGVGTGELFF. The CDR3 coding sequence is TGCGCCAGCAGCCAATTCGGGGTAGGGACCGGGGAGCTGTTTTTT.

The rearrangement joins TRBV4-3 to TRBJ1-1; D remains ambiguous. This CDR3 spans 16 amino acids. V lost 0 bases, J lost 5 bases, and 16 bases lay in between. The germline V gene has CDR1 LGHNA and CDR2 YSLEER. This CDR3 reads CASSQDSRVWGTEAFF. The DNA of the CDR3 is TGCGCCAGCAGCCAAGATTCGAGGGTTTGGGGTACTGAAGCTTTCTTT.

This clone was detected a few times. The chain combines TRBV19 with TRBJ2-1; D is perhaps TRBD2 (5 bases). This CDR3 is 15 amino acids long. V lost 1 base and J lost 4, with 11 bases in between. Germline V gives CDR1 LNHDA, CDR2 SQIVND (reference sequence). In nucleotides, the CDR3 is TGTGCCAGTAGTATAGCTATCGGCGGGTACAATGAGCAGTTCTTC. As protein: CASSIAIGGYNEQFF.

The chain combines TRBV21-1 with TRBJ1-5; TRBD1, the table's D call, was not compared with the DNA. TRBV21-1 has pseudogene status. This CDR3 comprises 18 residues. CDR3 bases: TGTGCCAGCAGCCGAGGGACAGGCACCCGATATAGCAATCAGCCCCAGCATTTT. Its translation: CASSRGTGTRYSNQPQHF.

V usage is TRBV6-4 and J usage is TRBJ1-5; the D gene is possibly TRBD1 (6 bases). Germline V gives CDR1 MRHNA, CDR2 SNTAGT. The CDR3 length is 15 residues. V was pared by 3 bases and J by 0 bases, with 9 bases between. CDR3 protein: CASSEIGGSNQPQHF. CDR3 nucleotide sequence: TGTGCCAGCAGTGAAATAGGGGGTAGCAATCAGCCCCAGCATTTT.

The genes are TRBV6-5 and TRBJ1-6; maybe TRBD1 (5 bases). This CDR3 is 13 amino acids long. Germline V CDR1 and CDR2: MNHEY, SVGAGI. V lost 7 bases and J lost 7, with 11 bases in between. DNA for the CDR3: TGTGCCAGCAAGACAGATCTCAATTCACCCCTCCACTTT. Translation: CASKTDLNSPLHF.

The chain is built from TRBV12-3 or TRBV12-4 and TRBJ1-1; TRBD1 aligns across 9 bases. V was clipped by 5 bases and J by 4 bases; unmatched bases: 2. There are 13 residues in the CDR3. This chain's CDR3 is CASSRGQGTEAFF. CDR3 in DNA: TGTGCCAGCAGTCGGGGACAGGGCACTGAAGCTTTCTTT.

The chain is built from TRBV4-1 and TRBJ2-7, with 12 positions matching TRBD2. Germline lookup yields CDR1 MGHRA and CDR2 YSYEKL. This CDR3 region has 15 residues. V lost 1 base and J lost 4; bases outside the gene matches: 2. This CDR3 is CASSQGLAGGYEQYF. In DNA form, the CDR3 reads TGCGCCAGCAGCCAAGGTCTAGCGGGAGGGTACGAGCAGTACTTC.

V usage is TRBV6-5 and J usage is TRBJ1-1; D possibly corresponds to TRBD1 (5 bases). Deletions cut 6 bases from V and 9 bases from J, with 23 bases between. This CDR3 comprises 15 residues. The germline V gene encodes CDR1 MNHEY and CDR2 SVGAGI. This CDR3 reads CASSQDDGGKGKAFF. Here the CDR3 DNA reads TGTGCCAGCAGCCAAGACGACGGAGGGAAGGGGAAAGCTTTCTTT.

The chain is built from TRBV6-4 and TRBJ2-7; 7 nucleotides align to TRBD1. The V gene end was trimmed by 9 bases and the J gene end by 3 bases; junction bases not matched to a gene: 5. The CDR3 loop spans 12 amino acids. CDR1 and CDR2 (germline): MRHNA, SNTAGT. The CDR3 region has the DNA TGTGCCAGGATAAGGGACAGCTACGAGCAGTACTTC. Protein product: CARIRDSYEQYF.

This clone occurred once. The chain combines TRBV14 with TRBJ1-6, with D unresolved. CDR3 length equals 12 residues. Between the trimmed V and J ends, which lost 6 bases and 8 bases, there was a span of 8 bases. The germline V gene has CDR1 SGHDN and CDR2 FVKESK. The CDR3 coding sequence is TGTGCCAGCAGTCAACAGTATTCACCCCTCCACTTT. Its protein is CASSQQYSPLHF.

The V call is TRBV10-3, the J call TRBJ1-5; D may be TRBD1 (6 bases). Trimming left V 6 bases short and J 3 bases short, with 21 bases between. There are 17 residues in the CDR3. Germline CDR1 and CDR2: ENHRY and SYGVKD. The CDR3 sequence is CAISEQGPSSFNQPQHF. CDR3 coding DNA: TGTGCCATCAGCGAACAGGGCCCCTCTTCCTTCAATCAGCCCCAGCATTTT.

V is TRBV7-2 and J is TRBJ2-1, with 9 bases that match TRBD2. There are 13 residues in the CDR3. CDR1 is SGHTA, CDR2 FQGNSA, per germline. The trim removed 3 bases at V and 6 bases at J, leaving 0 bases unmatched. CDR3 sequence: CASSFSGSNEQFF. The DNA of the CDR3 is TGTGCCAGCAGCTTTAGCGGGAGCAATGAGCAGTTCTTC.

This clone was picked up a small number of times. Here the CDR3 reads CASSPPIAPSSYNEQFF. The CDR3 DNA reads TGTGCCAGCAGCCCACCGATAGCGCCAAGCTCCTACAATGAGCAGTTCTTC. This chain connects TRBV3-1 (or the pseudogene TRBV3-2) to TRBJ2-1, with a tentative D call TRBD2 (5 bases). Germline assignment: CDR1 LGHDT and CDR2 YNNKEL (reference sequence). CDR3 length: 17 amino acids. V gave up 4 bases and J gave up 0 bases, with 16 bases separating them.

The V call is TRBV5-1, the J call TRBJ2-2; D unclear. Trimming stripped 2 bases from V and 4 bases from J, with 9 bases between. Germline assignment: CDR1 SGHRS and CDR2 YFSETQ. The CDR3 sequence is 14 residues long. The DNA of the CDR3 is TGCGCCAGCAGCTTAGAGACTTTCACCGGGGAGCTGTTTTTT. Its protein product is CASSLETFTGELFF.

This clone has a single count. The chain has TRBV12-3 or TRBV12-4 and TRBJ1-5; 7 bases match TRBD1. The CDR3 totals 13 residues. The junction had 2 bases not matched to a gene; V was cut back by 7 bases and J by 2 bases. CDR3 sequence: CASNGQGNQPQHF. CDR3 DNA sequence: TGTGCCAGCAACGGACAGGGCAATCAGCCCCAGCATTTT.